This T cell receptor beta chain is from a study of radiation and T cells in renal cell carcinoma (TCRdb year 2020). For context, the study as a whole: In total, 50 to 60 samples, comprising around 25 tumors and roughly 27 peripheral blood samples, were subjected to TCR beta sequencing. The final blood draw took place at 4 weeks after radiation, the same time as nephrectomy. A total of 4,016,671 unique CDR3 nucleotide sequences, encoding 2.8 million or so unique CDR3 amino acid sequences, were found across all 55 or so samples. Study-wide findings and limitations: Changes in the blood repertoire were not tracked past 4 weeks after treatment. Because the trial had a single-armed design, the trial could not examine how radiation dose or scheduling affected the TCR repertoire. Because no pretreatment tumor biopsies were available, whether clonotypes were present in the tumor at baseline could not be determined. An increase in top tumor clonotypes in blood was observed from baseline to 2 weeks post-radiation, followed by contraction by 4 weeks, which was taken to suggest transient expansion of tumor-resident clones.

According to the germline V gene (reference sequence), CDR1 reads SEHNR and CDR2 reads FQNEAQ. V and J are truncated by 4 bases and 1 base respectively, leaving an intervening sequence of 7 bases. The CDR3 contains 13 residues, cysteine and phenylalanine counted. Kept here is only the CDR3 DNA, which spans 39 bases and is read in frame from base 1. TCR beta libraries were generated from genomic DNA with the immunoSEQ kit, following the manufacturer's recommendations. To prepare libraries, a first multiplex PCR with proprietary primers was run, followed by a second PCR that added unique barcodes, and a bead cleanup was done after each round. Each sample batch included a kit-provided positive control reaction and a negative control reaction. The final libraries were assessed on an Agilent 4200 TapeStation D1000 ScreenTape, pooled by volume, and quantified by qPCR. Sequencing ran on an Illumina NextSeq500 with a MidOutput 150-cycle cartridge, using 156 Read1 and 15 Index1 cycles with kit custom primers. The pooled library was loaded at roughly 1 pM, and approximately 20% PhiX control was spiked in. The authors' pipeline ran thus. Vendor-processed data were analyzed in R, and a clonotype was defined as all T cells sharing the same CDR3 nucleotide sequence. For clone abundance analyses, frequencies were normalized to the 10,000 most abundant clones in each sample. Public T cell clones, averaging fewer than five per sample, were removed before analysis. A difference in abundance of at least 32-fold between compartments was used to define tumor-enriched and baseline blood-enriched clonotypes. A beta-binomial differential abundance model was used to identify clonotypes that were expanded or contracted between blood time points. The Baroni-Urbani and Buser coefficient was used to measure tumor-blood repertoire similarity, and groups were compared with two-tailed Wilcoxon tests in R. This is the immuneACCESS table as TCRdb keeps it, with only in-frame sequences that have V and J called. A part of the clones is gone; compared with another copy, unresolved V genes explain less than half, and the rest is unexplained. V, J and clone size are taken as reported in that table, and D and trimming were inferred from the DNA itself. This sample comprises roughly 170,000 clones, 88% of them detected only once. Around 10% of the sample belongs to the ten largest clones.

A single count supports this clone. The antigen it binds to is not known. The record has no base qualities; no much larger clone is one base away. Explained via the paper, the time point label denotes: blood 4 weeks post-SBRT, at nephrectomy. Reading the label with the study, this specimen's treatment or condition is: 15 Gy SBRT to primary tumor, nephrectomy 4 weeks later. The samples were drawn from a clinical trial, where primary renal cell carcinomas were treated with 15 Gy of stereotactic body radiation therapy and then removed by nephrectomy 4 weeks afterward. To follow tumor-enriched clonotypes, serial peripheral blood was collected from radiation-treated patients at baseline and at 2 weeks and 4 weeks after SBRT. Renal cell carcinoma with clear cell pathology was present in all patients. Genomic DNA for TCR sequencing was prepared using the QIAamp DNA Blood Mini Kit (Qiagen). The analyses included only samples that passed all quality control checks.

This sequence uses TRBV7-9 and TRBJ1-2, with the D gene too uncertain to name. The source was blood, collected from a patient whose treatment included radiotherapy and nephrectomy. The sequence derives from a woman in her forties or fifties with renal cell carcinoma. The nucleotides read TGTGCCAGCAGCTCGAATCTTAACTATGGCTACACCTTC. It encodes CASSSNLNYGYTF.